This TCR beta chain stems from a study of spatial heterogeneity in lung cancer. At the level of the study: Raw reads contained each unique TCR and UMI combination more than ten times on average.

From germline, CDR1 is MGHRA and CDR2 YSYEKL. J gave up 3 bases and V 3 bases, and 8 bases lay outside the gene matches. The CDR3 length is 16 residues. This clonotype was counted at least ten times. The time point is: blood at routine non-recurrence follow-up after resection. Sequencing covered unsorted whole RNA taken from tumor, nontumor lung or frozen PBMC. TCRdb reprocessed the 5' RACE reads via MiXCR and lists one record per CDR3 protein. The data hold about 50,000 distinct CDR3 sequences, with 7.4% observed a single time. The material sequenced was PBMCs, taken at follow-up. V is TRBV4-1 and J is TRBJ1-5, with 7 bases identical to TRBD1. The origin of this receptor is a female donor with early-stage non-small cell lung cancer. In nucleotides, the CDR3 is TGCGCCAGCAGCCAGGGGGTGGACAGGCCCAATCAGCCCCAGCATTTT. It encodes CASSQGVDRPNQPQHF.